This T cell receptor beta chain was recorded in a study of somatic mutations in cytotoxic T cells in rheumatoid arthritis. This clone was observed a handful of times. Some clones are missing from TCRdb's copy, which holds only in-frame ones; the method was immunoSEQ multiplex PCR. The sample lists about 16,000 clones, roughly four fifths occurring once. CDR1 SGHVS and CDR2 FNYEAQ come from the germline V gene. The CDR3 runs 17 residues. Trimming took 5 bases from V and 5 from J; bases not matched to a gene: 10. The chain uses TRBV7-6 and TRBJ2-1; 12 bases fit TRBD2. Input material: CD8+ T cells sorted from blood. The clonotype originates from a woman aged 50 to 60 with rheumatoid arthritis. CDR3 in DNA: TGTGCCAGCAGCCCCACCCTAGCGGGAGGGCCAGACAATGAGCAGTTCTTC. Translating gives CASSPTLAGGPDNEQFF.